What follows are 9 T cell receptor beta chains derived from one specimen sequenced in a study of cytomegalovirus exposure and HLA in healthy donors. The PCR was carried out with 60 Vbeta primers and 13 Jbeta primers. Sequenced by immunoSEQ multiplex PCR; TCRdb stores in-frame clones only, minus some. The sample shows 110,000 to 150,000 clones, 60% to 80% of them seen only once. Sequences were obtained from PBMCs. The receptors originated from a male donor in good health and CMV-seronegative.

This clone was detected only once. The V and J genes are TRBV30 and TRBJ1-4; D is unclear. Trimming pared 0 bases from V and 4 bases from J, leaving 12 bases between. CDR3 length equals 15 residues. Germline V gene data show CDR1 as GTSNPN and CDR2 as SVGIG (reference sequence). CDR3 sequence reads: CAWSVSTGFNEKLFF. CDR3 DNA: TGTGCCTGGAGTGTATCGACCGGGTTTAATGAAAAACTGTTTTTT.

CDR3 DNA sequence: TGTGCCAGCAGAAATAGAGGGGGCGCGAGCCAGCCCCAGCATTTT. It is translated as CASRNRGGASQPQHF. The genes are TRBV28 and TRBJ1-5; 7 nucleotides match TRBD1. The CDR3 loop spans 15 amino acids. Germline values: CDR1 MDHEN, CDR2 SYDVKM. Trimming removed 6 bases from V and 7 bases from J; junction bases left unmatched: 12.

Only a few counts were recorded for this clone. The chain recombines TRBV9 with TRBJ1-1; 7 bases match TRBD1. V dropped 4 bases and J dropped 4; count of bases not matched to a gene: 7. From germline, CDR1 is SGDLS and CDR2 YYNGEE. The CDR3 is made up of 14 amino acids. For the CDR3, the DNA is TGTGCCAGCAGCTACGTCGAGGGGGCCACTGAAGCTTTCTTT. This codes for CASSYVEGATEAFF.

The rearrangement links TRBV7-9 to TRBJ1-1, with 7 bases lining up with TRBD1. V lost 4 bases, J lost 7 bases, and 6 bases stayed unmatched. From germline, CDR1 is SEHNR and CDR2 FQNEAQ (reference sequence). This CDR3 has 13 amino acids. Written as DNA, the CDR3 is TGTGCCAGCAGCTATCCGGGACAGCTTGAAGCTTTCTTT. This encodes CASSYPGQLEAFF.

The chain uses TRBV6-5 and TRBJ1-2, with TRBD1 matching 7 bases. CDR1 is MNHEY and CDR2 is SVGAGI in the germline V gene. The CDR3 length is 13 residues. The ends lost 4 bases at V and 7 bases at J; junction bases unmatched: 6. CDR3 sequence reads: CASSFQGVVGYTF. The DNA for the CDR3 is TGTGCCAGCAGTTTCCAGGGGGTAGTTGGCTACACCTTC.

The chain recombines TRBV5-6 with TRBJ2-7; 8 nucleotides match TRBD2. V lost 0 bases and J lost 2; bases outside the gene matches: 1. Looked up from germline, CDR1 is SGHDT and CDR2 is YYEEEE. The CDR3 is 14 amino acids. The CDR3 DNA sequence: TGTGCCAGCAGCTTGGGCGGGGGGACCTACGAGCAGTACTTC. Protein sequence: CASSLGGGTYEQYF.

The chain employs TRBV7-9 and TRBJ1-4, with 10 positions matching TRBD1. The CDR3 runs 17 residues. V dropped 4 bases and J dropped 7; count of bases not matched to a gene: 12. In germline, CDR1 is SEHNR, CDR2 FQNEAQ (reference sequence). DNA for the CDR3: TGTGCCAGCAGCTCCTCCCTCACCGGGACAGGGGCTGAAAAACTGTTTTTT. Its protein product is CASSSSLTGTGAEKLFF.

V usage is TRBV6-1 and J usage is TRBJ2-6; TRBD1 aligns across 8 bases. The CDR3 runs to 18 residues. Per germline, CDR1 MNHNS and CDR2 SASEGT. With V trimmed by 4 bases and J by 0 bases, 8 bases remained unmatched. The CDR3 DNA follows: TGTGCCAGCAGTGGTAGGGGACAGGAATCCTCTGGGGCCAACGTCCTGACTTTC. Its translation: CASSGRGQESSGANVLTF.

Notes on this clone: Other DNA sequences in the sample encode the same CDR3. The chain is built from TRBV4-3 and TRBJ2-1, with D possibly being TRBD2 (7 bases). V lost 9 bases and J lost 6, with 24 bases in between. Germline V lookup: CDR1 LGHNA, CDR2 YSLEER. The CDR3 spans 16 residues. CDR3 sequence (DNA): TGCGCCAGTAGCGAAGATAGGGGGGGCTTCTTCAATGAGCAGTTCTTC. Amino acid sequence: CASSEDRGGFFNEQFF.